The 25 T cell receptor beta chains given below trace back to one sample, sequenced in a study of blood T cells in healthy people across ages. With a J-beta primer mix and a sample-barcoded 5' primer, a second PCR ran 7 to 11 cycles. TCRdb reprocessed the 5' RACE reads via MiXCR and lists one record per CDR3 protein. The data show around 1,800,000 distinct CDR3 sequences, around 40% seen once. The sequenced sample was blood. Every receptor here comes from a human donor in good health.

The chain combines TRBV2 with TRBJ2-3; possible D gene TRBD2, 5 bases. The V gene lost 7 bases and the J gene lost 2 bases, with 16 bases spanning the gap. This CDR3 comprises 15 residues. CDR1 is SNHLY and CDR2 is FYNNEI in the germline V gene. The CDR3 DNA sequence: TGTGCCAGCAACCCCAGTGACTACCTCACAGATACGCAGTATTTT. This translates into CASNPSDYLTDTQYF.

This clonotype has only a few counts. The chain combines TRBV29-1 with TRBJ1-1; D may be TRBD1 (6 bases). V lost 6 bases, J lost 3 bases, and 11 bases lay in between. CDR1 and CDR2 (germline): SQVTM, ANQGSEA. CDR3 length: 12 amino acids. The CDR3 DNA is TGCAGCGTACAGGGATTTTACACTGAAGCTTTCTTT. It translates to CSVQGFYTEAFF.

This clonotype has a handful of counts. A much larger clonotype is one base distant, so this may be a read error. The chain employs TRBV7-6 and TRBJ1-2, with D tentatively TRBD1 (6 bases). Germline lookup yields CDR1 SGHVS and CDR2 FNYEAQ. This CDR3 is built from 13 residues. Trimming stripped 2 bases from V and 5 bases from J, with 9 bases between. CDR3 amino acids: CASSLYREYGYTF. The CDR3 region has the DNA TGTGCCAGCAGCTTATACAGGGAGTATGGCTACACCTTC.

The chain couples TRBV28 to TRBJ2-3; D ambiguous. V gave up 6 bases and J gave up 0 bases, with 16 bases separating them. The CDR3 sequence is 16 residues long. The germline CDR1 and CDR2 sequences are MDHEN and SYDVKM. The CDR3: CASSRWRLESTDTQYF. In DNA form, the CDR3 reads TGTGCCAGCAGCCGGTGGAGACTGGAGAGCACAGATACGCAGTATTTT.

About this clonotype itself: A much larger clone lies a single base off, so this may be a read error. The chain couples TRBV5-1 to TRBJ1-6, with 10 bases matching TRBD1. CDR1 SGHRS and CDR2 YFSETQ come from the germline V gene. This CDR3 region has 18 residues. The CDR3 nucleotides read TGCGCCAGCAGCCCGATGACGACAGGGGGCCTCTATAATTCACTCCTCCACTTT. Its protein is CASSPMTTGGLYNSLLHF.

The chain carries TRBV6-2 or TRBV6-3 and TRBJ1-1; D is undetermined. V shed 6 bases and J shed 10 bases, with 15 bases lying between them. Germline V lookup: CDR1 MNHEY, CDR2 SVGEGT. CDR3 length: 12 amino acids. The CDR3 protein is CASSRSQVPAFF. The CDR3 region has the DNA TGTGCCAGCAGCCGGTCCCAAGTGCCAGCTTTCTTT.

This clonotype was seen a single time. The chain links TRBV5-1 to TRBJ2-7; 9 bases are a match to TRBD2. Trimming at V came to 0 bases and at J to 7 bases, leaving 11 bases not matched to a gene. Germline V lookup: CDR1 SGHRS, CDR2 YFSETQ. This CDR3 contains 16 residues. CDR3 sequence (DNA): TGCGCCAGCAGCTTGGAAGCGGGGGGCCGACACAATGAGCAGTACTTC. Translating it yields CASSLEAGGRHNEQYF.

This clonotype was detected only a few times. This sequence joins TRBV5-6 and TRBJ2-4; the D is unclear. Trimming took off 2 bases at V and 0 bases at J, with 12 bases between the two ends. Germline V CDR1 and CDR2: SGHDT, YYEEEE. This CDR3 has 16 residues. In DNA, the CDR3 is TGTGCCAGCAGCTTTCTCCCATCTCTAGCCAAAAACATTCAGTACTTC. This translates into CASSFLPSLAKNIQYF.

About this clonotype: The conserved phenylalanine or tryptophan normally closing the CDR3 is absent here, so this likely arose from a read error. J is TRBJ1-1 and V is TRBV11-2, with no clear D. This CDR3 has 13 residues. Trimming took off 1 base at V and 2 bases at J, with 5 bases between the two ends. CDR1 and CDR2 from the germline V gene are SGHAT and FQNNGV. The CDR3 DNA reads TGTGCCAGCAGCTTAGTAGGAAACACTGAAGCTTTCGTT. It codes for CASSLVGNTEAFV.

This clonotype was seen only a few times. The rearrangement uses TRBV10-3 and TRBJ2-5; no reliable D call. Germline V gene data show CDR1 as ENHRY and CDR2 as SYGVKD. CDR3 size: 14 residues. The V end was cut by 2 bases, the J end by 4 bases, with 11 bases between. The CDR3 loop reads CAISEVQASETQYF. The CDR3 DNA is TGTGCCATCAGTGAGGTTCAAGCCTCAGAGACCCAGTACTTC.

This clonotype came up a few times. The rearrangement joins TRBV9 to TRBJ1-6, with D possibly matching TRBD1 (6 bases). The germline V gene has CDR1 SGDLS and CDR2 YYNGEE. The CDR3 has 15 residues. V was pared by 0 bases and J by 15 bases, with 19 bases between. CDR3 bases: TGTGCCAGCAGCGTAGAAGTCGCAGGGGAAGGGAACCTCCACTTT. Protein: CASSVEVAGEGNLHF.

The rearrangement links TRBV9 to TRBJ2-4; 8 bases map to TRBD2. The CDR3 loop spans 14 amino acids. The V segment lost 6 bases and the J segment 13 bases; nucleotides outside the gene matches: 15. Germline-derived CDR1 and CDR2 are SGDLS and YYNGEE. The CDR3 loop reads CASNVGGGSNEQYF. CDR3 coding DNA: TGTGCCAGCAACGTGGGCGGGGGGTCCAATGAGCAGTACTTC.

The chain joins TRBV6-5 to TRBJ1-6; D remains unclear. V shed 9 bases and J shed 7 bases, with 13 bases lying between them. Germline CDR1 reads MNHEY; CDR2 reads SVGAGI. This CDR3 spans 13 amino acids. The CDR3: CASSPVGNSPLHF. CDR3 bases: TGTGCCAGTTCCCCAGTAGGGAATTCACCCCTCCACTTT.

J is TRBJ1-1 and V is TRBV20-1; perhaps TRBD1 as D (5 bases). Per the germline V gene, CDR1 is DFQATT and CDR2 is SNEGSKA (reference sequence). This CDR3 is built from 12 residues. Trimming took off 0 bases at V and 8 bases at J, with 10 bases between the two ends. CDR3 coding DNA: TGCAGTGCTAGAGATCCGGGGGGGGAAGCTTTCTTT. It specifies CSARDPGGEAFF.

The V call is TRBV6-5, the J call TRBJ1-2; TRBD1 matches at 10 bases. Unmatched junction bases numbered 7, after V lost 2 bases and J lost 4 bases. Germline CDR1 is MNHEY and CDR2 is SVGAGI. CDR3 size: 16 residues. CDR3 sequence reads: CASSYGETGGVYGYTF. In nucleotides, the CDR3 is TGTGCCAGCAGTTACGGAGAGACAGGGGGCGTCTATGGCTACACCTTC.

This clonotype was detected a few times. The J gene is TRBJ2-7, the V gene TRBV20-1; no clear D gene. Trimming removed 0 bases at V and 5 bases at J, with 8 bases between. CDR1 DFQATT and CDR2 SNEGSKA come from the germline V gene (reference sequence). CDR3 length equals 12 residues. The CDR3 sequence is CSAREGTNEQYF. CDR3 sequence (DNA): TGCAGTGCTAGAGAGGGAACTAACGAGCAGTACTTC.

This clonotype was counted at least ten times. The rearrangement joins TRBV5-1 to TRBJ2-7; D may be TRBD2 (6 bases). The length of the CDR3 is 15 residues. V lost 5 bases and J 0 bases, leaving 15 bases between the germline ends. CDR1 is SGHRS and CDR2 is YFSETQ in the germline V gene. The CDR3 loop is CASRFVDGGSYEQYF. For the CDR3, the DNA is TGCGCCAGCAGGTTCGTGGACGGGGGCTCCTACGAGCAGTACTTC.

The gene calls are TRBV3-1 and TRBJ1-2; 7 bases match TRBD1. J lost 6 bases, V lost 6 bases, and 4 bases had no gene match. The CDR3 length is 12 residues. Germline-derived CDR1 and CDR2 are LGHDT and YNNKEL (reference sequence). The CDR3 nucleotides are TGTGCCAGCAGAGGGACAGCGGATGGCTACACCTTC. Encoded protein: CASRGTADGYTF.

V gene TRBV7-2 combines with J gene TRBJ2-7, with 8 bases lining up with TRBD2. The better agreement between TRBJ2-5 and the DNA end casts doubt on the J call. CDR1 SGHTA and CDR2 FQGNSA come from the germline V gene. The CDR3 has 13 amino acids. CDR3 residues: CASSRGLVKTQYF. The DNA for the CDR3 is TGTGCCAGCAGCAGGGGACTAGTGAAGACCCAGTACTTC.

This clonotype was recorded a few times. The chain uses TRBV6-6 and TRBJ2-3, with D possibly matching TRBD2 (7 bases). CDR3 length equals 15 residues. Trimming stripped 10 bases from V and 4 bases from J, with 21 bases between. The germline V gene has CDR1 MNHNY and CDR2 SVGAGI (reference sequence). CDR3 protein: CATNLAPGGPDTQYF. In DNA, the CDR3 is TGTGCCACCAACCTAGCCCCGGGGGGCCCAGATACGCAGTATTTT.

This clonotype was seen only a few times. This sequence joins TRBV28 and TRBJ2-1, with D tentatively TRBD2 (7 bases). Germline V gene sequence: CDR1 MDHEN, CDR2 SYDVKM. The CDR3 has 15 residues. The V gene lost 4 bases and the J gene lost 6 bases, with 16 bases spanning the gap. DNA of the CDR3: TGTGCCAGCAGTTATAGGGGGGGGGCTCGCAATGAGCAGTTCTTC. This sequence encodes CASSYRGGARNEQFF.

The chain uses TRBV29-1 and TRBJ1-2; D unresolved. The CDR3 totals 17 residues. Germline V gene data show CDR1 as SQVTM and CDR2 as ANQGSEA. Trimming stripped 0 bases from V and 0 bases from J, with 17 bases between. The CDR3 bases are TGCAGCGTTGAAGATCAGAAAATGCAGCGGGCTAACTATGGCTACACCTTC. Protein product: CSVEDQKMQRANYGYTF.

Worth noting for this clonotype: The junction departs from the called germline gene at one end, perhaps through a read error. The chain links TRBV6-6 to TRBJ1-1; weak D call: TRBD1 (6 bases). The CDR3 runs 14 residues. CDR1 is MNHNY, CDR2 SVGAGI, per germline (reference sequence). The CDR3 coding sequence is TGTGCCAGCAGCTACTCGGACAGTCACACTGAAGCTTTCTTT. This translates into CASSYSDSHTEAFF.

CDR3 protein: CASSQGAGNTDTQYF. The CDR3, as DNA: TGCGCCAGCAGCCAAGGGGCGGGGAACACAGATACGCAGTATTTT. The chain recombines TRBV4-3 with TRBJ2-3, with D possibly being TRBD2 (6 bases). This CDR3 is 15 amino acids long. Trimming cost V 1 base and J 2 bases, with 10 bases left between them. From germline, CDR1 is LGHNA and CDR2 YSLEER.

This clonotype was picked up a small number of times. This chain joins TRBV3-1 and TRBJ1-1; D is ambiguous. Germline V gene data show CDR1 as LGHDT and CDR2 as YNNKEL (reference sequence). CDR3 length: 14 residues. V was shortened by 4 bases and J by 0 bases, with 9 bases between the two germline ends. CDR3: CASSPGDMNTEAFF. The CDR3 DNA sequence: TGTGCCAGCAGCCCCGGCGACATGAACACTGAAGCTTTCTTT.